Only a few counts were recorded for the clone carrying this T cell receptor (beta chain). This record belongs to a study of patients and donors after allogeneic stem cell transplantation. TCRdb reprocessed the RT-PCR reads via MiXCR and lists one record per CDR3 protein. The sample consists of over 150,000 distinct CDR3 sequences, around 30% of them appearing once. V dropped 5 bases and J dropped 8 bases, with 15 bases sitting between them. The CDR3 runs to 13 residues. The chain couples TRBV12-3 or TRBV12-4 to TRBJ1-2; tentative D call: TRBD1 (6 bases). This receptor was obtained from a human donor who was either an allogeneic HSCT recipient or a stem cell or donor lymphocyte infusion donor (not recorded which). It is not recorded whose cells these are; they may come from a transplant donor. Sequencing was done on a sample of blood, either unsorted or a sorted T cell fraction (not recorded which). Written as DNA, the CDR3 is TGTGCCAGCAGTGCCACAGGGCCTTCGGGCTACACCTTC. It translates to CASSATGPSGYTF.